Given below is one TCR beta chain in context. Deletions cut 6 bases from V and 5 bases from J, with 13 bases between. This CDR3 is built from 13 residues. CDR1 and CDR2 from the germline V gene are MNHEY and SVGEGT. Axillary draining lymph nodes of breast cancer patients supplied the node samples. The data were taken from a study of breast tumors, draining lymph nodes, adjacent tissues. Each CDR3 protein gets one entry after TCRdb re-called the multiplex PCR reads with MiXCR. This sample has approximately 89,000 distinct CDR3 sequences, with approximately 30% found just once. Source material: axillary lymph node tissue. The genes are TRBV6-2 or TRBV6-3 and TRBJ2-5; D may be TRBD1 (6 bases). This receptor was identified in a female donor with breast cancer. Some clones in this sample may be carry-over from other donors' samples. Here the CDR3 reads CASRFAGVETQYF. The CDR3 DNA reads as TGTGCCAGCAGATTCGCAGGGGTGGAGACCCAGTACTTC.